This T cell receptor (beta chain) was recovered during a study of T cells in Graves' hyperthyroidism and ophthalmopathy. Lactation, pregnancy, other autoimmune disease or uncontrolled infection excluded patients. TCR beta CDR3 regions were amplified from RNA transcripts. The TCR CDR3 was amplified in a first-round RT-PCR using the HTBI primer set. TCRdb used MiXCR to reprocess the multiplex PCR reads, holding one entry per CDR3 protein. The sample consists of 500,000 to 600,000 distinct CDR3 sequences, approximately 49% of them appearing once. This clonotype was found many times. The length of the CDR3 is 14 residues. V gave up 7 bases and J gave up 3 bases, with 13 bases separating them. CDR1 is SGDLS and CDR2 is YYNGEE in the germline V gene.

The chain is built from TRBV9 and TRBJ2-2; D gene unclear. This clonotype was sampled from an adult woman with Graves' disease, either hyperthyroidism or ophthalmopathy (not recorded which). Specimen: peripheral blood or thyroid tissue (not recorded which). The CDR3 is CASGPRYDTGELFF. DNA for the CDR3: TGTGCCAGCGGGCCCCGGTACGACACCGGGGAGCTGTTTTTT.